Sequencing of this TCR beta chain was carried out in a study of shared clonotypes between healthy human individuals. The CDR3 is 14 amino acids. The junction had 1 base not matched to a gene; V was cut back by 6 bases and J by 4 bases. In germline, CDR1 is SGHRS, CDR2 YFSETQ. Sequenced by immunoSEQ multiplex PCR; TCRdb stores in-frame clones only, minus some. This sample has around 2.1 million clones, with approximately 94% found just once. CD45RO negativity and positive selection for CCR7 defined naive CD8 cells, a population that excluded terminally differentiated effector memory CD45RA+ cells. V usage is TRBV5-1 and J usage is TRBJ2-3; TRBD2 matches 14 bases. Material for sequencing was naive CD8+ T cells from PBMCs. The receptor's source is a man aged 18 to 35 in good health. Some clones in this sample may be carry-over from other donors' samples. The CDR3 DNA reads TGCGCCAGCACGACTAGCGGGAGGGCAGATACGCAGTATTTT. Residues: CASTTSGRADTQYF. The full variable domain, with the rest looked up from reference TRBV5-1 and TRBJ2-3, is KAGVTQTPRYLIKTRGQQVTLSCSPISGHRSVSWYQQTPGQGLQFLFEYFSETQRNKGNFPGRFSGRQFSNSRSEMNVSTLELGDSALYLCASTTSGRADTQYFGPGTRLTVL.